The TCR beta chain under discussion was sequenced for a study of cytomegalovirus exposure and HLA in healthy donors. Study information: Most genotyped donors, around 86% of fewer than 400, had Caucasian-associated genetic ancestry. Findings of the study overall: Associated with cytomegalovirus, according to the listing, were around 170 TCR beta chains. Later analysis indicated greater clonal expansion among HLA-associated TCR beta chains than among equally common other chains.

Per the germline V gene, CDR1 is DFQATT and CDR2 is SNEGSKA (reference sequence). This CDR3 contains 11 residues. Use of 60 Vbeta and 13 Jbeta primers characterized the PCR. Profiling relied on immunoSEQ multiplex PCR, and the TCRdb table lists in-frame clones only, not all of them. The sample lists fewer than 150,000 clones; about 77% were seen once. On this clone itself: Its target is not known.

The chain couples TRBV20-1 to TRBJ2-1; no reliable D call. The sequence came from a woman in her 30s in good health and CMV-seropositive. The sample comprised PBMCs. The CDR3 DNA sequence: TGCAGCGGAGATAGCATCCATGAGCAGTTCTTC. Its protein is CSGDSIHEQFF.